A selection of T cell receptor beta chains follows, all from one sample in a study of technical replicates of blood from a few donors. Here immunoSEQ multiplex PCR was the method, and the copy in TCRdb shows in-frame clones only, minus some. The sample holds some 10,000 clones, less than 95% seen once. The sequencing sample was made of PBMCs. Receptors originate from a human donor in good health. Both conserved end residues are part of each CDR3. A D gene is named only where the DNA matches it firmly. Clone size is shown for a subset of rows, as once, few, many or a class of expanded clone.

clone_size	v_call	d_call	j_call	cdr3_aa	cdr3_nt
.	TRBV5-4	.	TRBJ2-5	CASSPQNQETQYF	TGTGCCAGCAGCCCTCAGAACCAAGAGACCCAGTACTTC
.	TRBV19	TRBD2	TRBJ2-1	CASRAGDRYNEQFF	TGTGCCAGCAGGGCGGGGGATCGATACAATGAGCAGTTCTTC
.	TRBV25-1	TRBD2	TRBJ2-7	CASSDSQGGADYEQYF	TGTGCCAGCAGTGACTCTCAGGGAGGGGCTGACTACGAGCAGTACTTC
once	TRBV7-7	.	TRBJ2-3	CASSLLAQTKLSSTDTQYF	TGTGCCAGCAGCTTACTAGCCCAAACCAAACTTTCTAGCACAGATACGCAGTATTTT
.	TRBV6-6	.	TRBJ2-3	CASRAPTADTQYF	TGTGCCAGCAGAGCTCCCACGGCAGATACGCAGTATTTT
once	TRBV23-1	TRBD1	TRBJ2-7	CASIIWWVGQGGVYEQYF	TGCGCCAGCATCATATGGTGGGTAGGACAGGGGGGGGTCTACGAGCAGTACTTC
.	TRBV4-2	TRBD2	TRBJ2-7	CASSQEGLAGFVYEQYF	TGTGCCAGCAGCCAAGAAGGGCTAGCGGGTTTCGTATACGAGCAGTACTTC
.	TRBV6-5	.	TRBJ2-1	CASSYSGRGPYNEQFF	TGTGCCAGCAGTTACTCGGGCAGGGGACCATACAATGAGCAGTTCTTC
.	TRBV6-5	.	TRBJ2-6	CASSLQGTGANVLTF	TGTGCCAGCAGCCTTCAGGGGACTGGGGCCAACGTCCTGACTTTC
.	TRBV6-5	.	TRBJ1-1	CASRTGGGGDTEAFF	TGTGCCAGCAGAACCGGGGGAGGGGGGGACACTGAAGCTTTCTTT
.	TRBV6-5	.	TRBJ2-5	CASSSTIGTQYF	TGTGCCAGCAGTTCAACTATCGGGACCCAGTACTTC
.	TRBV5-4	TRBD2	TRBJ2-7	CASNLAGGMNEQYF	TGTGCCAGCAACTTAGCGGGAGGGATGAACGAGCAGTACTTC
.	TRBV10-3	TRBD2	TRBJ2-1	CAISGSPRGGRLAEQFF	TGTGCCATCAGTGGGTCCCCCAGAGGCGGGAGGCTCGCCGAGCAGTTCTTC
once	TRBV7-8	.	TRBJ1-4	CASSLSPGGNNEKLFF	TGTGCCAGCAGTCTAAGTCCGGGAGGGAATAATGAAAAACTGTTTTTT
.	TRBV7-6	TRBD2	TRBJ2-7	CASSPGLGAEQYF	TGTGCCAGCAGCCCAGGACTAGGAGCGGAGCAGTACTTC
.	TRBV19	.	TRBJ1-2	CASSMTDYGYTF	TGTGCCAGTAGTATGACAGATTATGGCTACACCTTC
.	TRBV28	TRBD1	TRBJ1-2	CASSKTGDYSYYGYTF	TGTGCCAGCAGTAAGACAGGGGACTATAGTTACTATGGCTACACCTTC
.	TRBV27	TRBD1	TRBJ2-1	CASSLGTESYNEQFF	TGTGCCAGCAGCTTAGGGACAGAGTCCTACAATGAGCAGTTCTTC
.	TRBV5-1	.	TRBJ2-7	CASSLQIPYEQYF	TGCGCCAGCAGCTTACAGATCCCCTACGAGCAGTACTTC
.	TRBV28	.	TRBJ1-5	CASSSRDILYSNQPQHF	TGTGCCAGCAGCTCCCGGGACATACTATATAGCAATCAGCCCCAGCATTTT
.	TRBV29-1	TRBD1	TRBJ2-7	CSVEGLGQGGTYEQYF	TGCAGCGTTGAGGGTCTTGGACAGGGGGGGACCTACGAGCAGTACTTC
once	TRBV14	TRBD2	TRBJ2-5	CASSRIAGAEGTQYF	TGTGCCAGCAGCCGAATAGCGGGGGCTGAGGGGACCCAGTACTTC
.	TRBV28	TRBD2	TRBJ2-1	CASTGREYPLNAQFF	TGTGCCAGCACCGGGCGGGAGTATCCCTTAAATGCGCAGTTCTTC
.	TRBV5-1	TRBD2	TRBJ2-3	CASSLGYTSGSADTQYF	TGCGCCAGCAGCTTGGGATATACTAGCGGGAGTGCAGATACGCAGTATTTT
.	TRBV5-1	.	TRBJ2-6	CASSLMGAGMAGANVLTF	TGCGCCAGCAGCTTGATGGGGGCAGGTATGGCTGGGGCCAACGTCCTGACTTTC
.	TRBV27	TRBD2	TRBJ2-1	CASSPIAPGLAGGSSYNEQFF	TGTGCCAGCAGTCCTATCGCTCCGGGACTAGCGGGAGGAAGCTCCTACAATGAGCAGTTCTTC
.	TRBV6-5	.	TRBJ2-2	CASSYFRGGTGELFF	TGTGCCAGCAGTTACTTCCGGGGAGGCACCGGGGAGCTGTTTTTT
.	TRBV27	.	TRBJ2-7	CASSSSGGRKAYEQYF	TGTGCCAGCAGTTCCTCCGGGGGGCGAAAAGCCTACGAGCAGTACTTC
.	TRBV29-1	.	TRBJ2-1	CSVVERASIWVEQFF	TGCAGCGTTGTCGAGAGGGCTAGCATCTGGGTTGAGCAGTTCTTC
.	TRBV5-1	TRBD2	TRBJ2-3	CASSLSGGTDTQYF	TGCGCCAGCAGTCTTAGCGGGGGCACAGATACGCAGTATTTT
.	TRBV27	.	TRBJ1-5	CASSPEPPRPQHF	TGTGCCAGCAGTCCAGAACCTCCCCGGCCCCAGCATTTT
.	TRBV27	TRBD2	TRBJ2-4	CASSPGGTSGTYNIQYF	TGTGCCAGCAGTCCGGGCGGGACTAGCGGGACTTACAACATTCAGTACTTC
.	TRBV6-5	.	TRBJ1-1	CASSLGQGTPGTEAFF	TGTGCCAGCAGTTTGGGACAAGGGACCCCCGGCACTGAAGCTTTCTTT
.	TRBV27	TRBD2	TRBJ2-3	CASSLSGLTTDTQYF	TGTGCCAGCAGTCTTAGCGGGCTTACCACAGATACGCAGTATTTT
.	TRBV5-1	.	TRBJ2-3	CASSLVGRGVRGIADTQYF	TGCGCCAGCAGCTTGGTCGGCAGGGGGGTTCGGGGGATAGCAGATACGCAGTATTTT
.	TRBV6-6	.	TRBJ2-7	CASSYDREVLSYEQYF	TGTGCCAGCAGTTACGACAGGGAGGTCCTGTCCTACGAGCAGTACTTC
.	TRBV11-2	TRBD2	TRBJ2-7	CASSVAGGPWEQYF	TGTGCCAGCAGTGTAGCGGGGGGCCCCTGGGAGCAGTACTTC
.	TRBV6-5	TRBD1	TRBJ2-1	CASSYPGGRGHGEQFF	TGTGCCAGCAGTTACCCCGGGGGCAGGGGGCATGGGGAGCAGTTCTTC
.	TRBV4-2	TRBD1	TRBJ1-2	CASSPETDRGSGYTF	TGTGCCAGCAGCCCGGAGACCGACAGGGGGTCTGGCTACACCTTC
.	TRBV19	TRBD2	TRBJ2-1	CASSRVIAGPRGQFF	TGTGCCAGTTCTCGCGTGATAGCGGGACCTAGGGGGCAGTTCTTC
.	TRBV11-3	.	TRBJ2-2	CASSPNTGELFF	TGTGCCAGCAGCCCAAACACCGGGGAGCTGTTTTTT
.	TRBV30	.	TRBJ1-4	CAWSREGGREKLFF	TGTGCCTGGAGTAGGGAGGGGGGGAGAGAAAAACTGTTTTTT
.	TRBV4-1	.	TRBJ1-1	CASSQDPGFLTEAFF	TGCGCCAGCAGCCAAGATCCCGGGTTCTTAACTGAAGCTTTCTTT
few	TRBV27	TRBD2	TRBJ2-5	CASHLAGQETQYF	TGTGCCAGCCATTTAGCGGGACAAGAGACCCAGTACTTC
.	TRBV10-3	TRBD2	TRBJ2-5	CAIGAGEGQETQYF	TGTGCCATCGGCGCGGGAGAAGGGCAAGAGACCCAGTACTTC
.	TRBV5-4	TRBD1	TRBJ1-3	CASSSGQGAPGNTIYF	TGTGCCAGCAGCTCAGGACAGGGGGCGCCGGGAAACACCATATATTTT
once	TRBV9	TRBD2	TRBJ2-7	CASSVGLADSYEQYF	TGTGCCAGCAGCGTAGGTCTAGCGGATTCCTACGAGCAGTACTTC
.	TRBV6-5	.	TRBJ2-2	CASMAAATGELFF	TGTGCCAGCATGGCCGCGGCCACCGGGGAGCTGTTTTTT
.	TRBV30	.	TRBJ2-2	CAWSAQGTWGTGELFF	TGTGCCTGGAGTGCACAGGGGACTTGGGGCACCGGGGAGCTGTTTTTT
.	TRBV28	TRBD2	TRBJ2-7	CASSLGGDSYEQYF	TGTGCCAGCAGTTTGGGGGGGGACTCCTACGAGCAGTACTTC